The 10 T cell receptor beta chains listed next were all sequenced from one sample in a study of CD4+ T cells in melanoma. Produced via immunoSEQ multiplex PCR; TCRdb's table is partial and in-frame only. The profile shows some 10,000 clones, roughly 60% of them singletons. Sequencing was carried out using cells from a culture (not recorded whether cultured in vitro). These receptors all come from a human donor with melanoma.

This clone was detected once. The chain carries TRBV7-8 and TRBJ1-4; D gene uncertain. Between the trimmed V and J ends, which lost 2 bases and 1 base, there was a span of 8 bases. CDR1 is SGHVS, CDR2 FQNEAQ, per germline. This CDR3 has 15 residues. The DNA for the CDR3 is TGTGCCAGCAGCTTAAATGCGGGAACTAATGAAAAACTGTTTTTT. It is translated as CASSLNAGTNEKLFF.

The chain carries TRBV7-3 and TRBJ2-7; tentatively, D is TRBD1 (6 bases). V was shortened by 1 base and J by 5 bases, with 9 bases between the two germline ends. This CDR3 has 13 amino acids. Germline V gene data show CDR1 as SGHTA and CDR2 as FQGTGA. The CDR3 DNA reads TGTGCCAGCAGCTTAAACAGGGTCAACGAGCAGTACTTC. Translation: CASSLNRVNEQYF.

This clone was counted between two and nine times. The chain recombines TRBV5-1 with TRBJ1-2, with 8 bases identical to TRBD1. CDR1 is SGHRS and CDR2 is YFSETQ in the germline V gene. This CDR3 is 14 amino acids long. With 4 bases clipped from V and 8 bases from J, the junction kept 10 bases outside the gene matches. The CDR3 sequence is CASSNQSSGGGYTF. CDR3 sequence (DNA): TGCGCCAGCAGCAATCAAAGTTCAGGGGGCGGCTACACCTTC. The full variable domain, its missing parts supplied by reference TRBV5-1 and TRBJ1-2, is KAGVTQTPRYLIKTRGQQVTLSCSPISGHRSVSWYQQTPGQGLQFLFEYFSETQRNKGNFPGRFSGRQFSNSRSEMNVSTLELGDSALYLCASSNQSSGGGYTFGSGTRLTVV.

This chain connects TRBV10-3 to TRBJ1-4; D not certain. CDR1 ENHRY and CDR2 SYGVKD come from the germline V gene. The V end was cut by 0 bases, the J end by 3 bases, with 14 bases between. The CDR3 spans 17 residues. In DNA form, the CDR3 reads TGTGCCATCAGTGAGTCGATCCTCCGGGCGTCTAATGAAAAACTGTTTTTT. This translates into CAISESILRASNEKLFF.

The chain couples TRBV9 to TRBJ1-1; D remains ambiguous. Per germline, CDR1 SGDLS and CDR2 YYNGEE. Trimming stripped 0 bases from V and 4 bases from J, with 10 bases between. This CDR3 is 14 amino acids long. Here the CDR3 DNA reads TGTGCCAGCAGCGTAGGGAATGGAGTCACTGAAGCTTTCTTT. Its protein product is CASSVGNGVTEAFF. Looking up the rest from reference TRBV9 and TRBJ1-1 gives the full variable domain: DSGVTQTPKHLITATGQRVTLRCSPRSGDLSVYWYQQSLDQGLQFLIQYYNGEERAKGNILERFSAQQFPDLHSELNLSSLELGDSALYFCASSVGNGVTEAFFGQGTRLTVV.

The count of this clone is one. The chain joins TRBV27 to TRBJ1-3; 8 nucleotides line up with TRBD1. The CDR3 has 14 amino acids. Germline values: CDR1 MNHEY, CDR2 SMNVEV (reference sequence). The trim removed 5 bases at V and 11 bases at J, leaving 11 bases unmatched. The CDR3 region has the DNA TGTGCCAGCAGTCGGAGGACAGGGAGTATCCCCATATATTTT. It specifies CASSRRTGSIPIYF.

The chain carries TRBV7-2 and TRBJ2-5; 12 bases map to TRBD2. The CDR3 is 18 residues long. After removal of 3 bases from V and 7 bases from J, the junction contained 15 bases not matched to a gene. The germline CDR1 and CDR2 sequences are SGHTA and FQGNSA. CDR3 sequence reads: CASSFLGDSSGGAGTQYF. As DNA, the CDR3 is TGTGCCAGCAGCTTCCTCGGCGATTCTAGCGGGGGGGCCGGGACCCAGTACTTC.

This sequence joins TRBV4-1 and TRBJ1-2; no firm D call. Trimming left V 0 bases short and J 2 bases short, with 13 bases between. Germline V gives CDR1 MGHRA, CDR2 YSYEKL. CDR3 length equals 16 residues. The CDR3 spells CASSQEGSPPNYGYTF. CDR3 DNA: TGCGCCAGCAGCCAAGAGGGCTCCCCGCCAAACTATGGCTACACCTTC.

This sequence joins TRBV10-3 and TRBJ1-1; D unclear. Germline lookup yields CDR1 ENHRY and CDR2 SYGVKD. The V end lost 10 bases, the J end lost 6 bases, and 18 bases lay between the germline ends. The CDR3 is 13 residues long. The CDR3 region has the DNA TGTGCCAGCAGATCGAGGGATGCAGCTGAAGCTTTCTTT. Translated, it gives CASRSRDAAEAFF.

J is TRBJ2-7 and V is TRBV7-5; TRBD2, the table's D call, lacks a check against the DNA. TRBV7-5 is a pseudogene locus. CDR3 length: 14 residues. The CDR3 protein is CARSSREAIYEQYF. The CDR3 DNA sequence: TGTGCCAGAAGCTCAAGAGAGGCCATCTACGAGCAGTACTTC.